The next 6 T cell receptor beta chains were all read from a single sample in a study of cytomegalovirus exposure and HLA in healthy donors. PCR used 60 Vbeta primers and 13 Jbeta primers. This table comes from immunoSEQ multiplex PCR, and its TCRdb copy is limited to in-frame clones, with some not included. The sample lists under 300,000 clones; roughly 88% were seen once. Sequenced input: PBMCs. The receptor source for this set is a man between 35 and 55 years old in good health and CMV-seropositive.

V usage is TRBV20-1 and J usage is TRBJ1-2, with a weak D call TRBD1 (6 bases). The CDR3 consists of 11 residues. Germline V gene data show CDR1 as DFQATT and CDR2 as SNEGSKA (reference sequence). Trimming shortened V by 4 bases and J by 7 bases, and 10 bases separated the two germline ends. In DNA, the CDR3 is TGCAGTGCTATGGGGGCTAGTGGCTACACCTTC. Protein sequence: CSAMGASGYTF.

The chain combines TRBV15 with TRBJ2-1; D unresolved. The CDR3 consists of 15 residues. Germline loops: CDR1 LNHNV, CDR2 YYDKDF (reference sequence). Trimming shortened V by 0 bases and J by 3 bases, and 9 bases separated the two germline ends. CDR3 loop: CATSRDPEIYNEQFF. The CDR3 nucleotides read TGTGCCACCAGCAGAGATCCGGAGATCTACAATGAGCAGTTCTTC.

V and J are TRBV12-2 and TRBJ2-7; the tabulated D call, TRBD2, remains unverified against the DNA. TRBV12-2 is assigned pseudogene status. The CDR3 contains 21 residues. The chain's CDR3 is CASRHKIRPGLAGAAGYEQYF. The CDR3 DNA follows: TGTGCAAGTCGCCACAAAATCCGACCGGGACTAGCGGGAGCGGCGGGGTACGAGCAGTACTTC.

The CDR3 bases are TGTGCCAGCAGCCAAGTCCCAGGGTTGAGGACAGATACGCAGTATTTT. As protein: CASSQVPGLRTDTQYF. The V gene is TRBV4-2, the J gene TRBJ2-3; weak D call: TRBD1 (5 bases). CDR1 is LGHNA, CDR2 YNFKEQ, per germline. V gave up 1 base and J gave up 3 bases, with 14 bases separating them. The CDR3 is 16 amino acids.

V usage is TRBV25-1 and J usage is TRBJ1-6; no definite D call. Trimming removed 4 bases at V and 8 bases at J, with 9 bases between. Germline loops: CDR1 MGHDK, CDR2 SYGVNS. The CDR3 covers 13 residues. The CDR3 spells CASSAHTDSPLHF. CDR3 DNA sequence: TGTGCCAGCAGTGCCCATACAGATTCACCCCTCCACTTT.

The rearrangement joins TRBV19 to TRBJ1-1; D is perhaps TRBD1 (6 bases). CDR1 and CDR2 from the germline V gene are LNHDA and SQIVND (reference sequence). This CDR3 has 14 amino acids. Trimming cost V 3 bases and J 1 base, with 9 bases left between them. The CDR3 sequence is CASSMGQQNTEAFF. The CDR3 nucleotides are TGTGCCAGTAGTATGGGACAACAGAACACTGAAGCTTTCTTT.